The clone carrying this TCR beta chain was seen a single time. Its target is not known. V gave up 5 bases and J gave up 7 bases; unmatched junction bases: 7. CDR3 length: 15 amino acids. Germline-derived CDR1 and CDR2 are SGHVS and FQNEAQ. RNA, at about 0.5 to 1 ug, was reverse transcribed with random hexamers. A single record per CDR3 protein comes from TCRdb applying MiXCR to the immunoSEQ multiplex PCR reads. The profile shows about 120,000 distinct CDR3 sequences, 96% of them singletons. These data belong to a study of CD8 T cells in Susac syndrome. Whole-study findings and limits: Repertoires of Susac syndrome CD4+ T cells lacked clonal expansion.

The source is a human donor with Susac syndrome. Material: CD4+ T cells from PBMCs. This chain connects TRBV7-8 to TRBJ2-2; 10 bases fit TRBD1. CDR3 bases: TGTGCCAGCAGCATTGACAGGGGGCTCGGCGGGGAGCTGTTTTTT. Encoded protein: CASSIDRGLGGELFF. Full variable domain (missing parts from reference TRBV7-8 and TRBJ2-2): GAGVSQSPRYKVAKRGQDVALRCDPISGHVSLFWYQQALGQGPEFLTYFQNEAQLDKSGLPSDRFFAERPEGSVSTLKIQRTQQEDSAVYLCASSIDRGLGGELFFGEGSRLTVL.